Described below is a single TCR beta chain sequence and its context. Its antigen remains unknown. Time point indicated: week 5, during vaccination. What each vaccine dose contained was 300 ug of mutant IDH1 20-mer peptide, accompanied by topical imiquimod. This sample stems from a study of a mutant IDH1 vaccine in newly diagnosed glioma. Study-level background: Before enrollment, the patients had been treated with radiotherapy alone, temozolomide alone, or both together. Most of them had received both.

With V trimmed by 2 bases and J by 0 bases, 3 bases remained unmatched. Germline V gene data show CDR1 as SGHTA and CDR2 as FQGNSA. The CDR3 sequence is 15 residues long. The protocol was immunoSEQ multiplex PCR, while the TCRdb copy is restricted to in-frame clones and leaves out a portion. The repertoire includes roughly 51,000 clones, approximately 79% of them detected once, and 3.1% sits in the top ten. Notes on the study in general: The study observed vaccine-induced immune responses in more than 80% of patients.

The rearrangement joins TRBV7-2 to TRBJ1-2, with 7 bases matching TRBD1. The sample was PBMCs, taken from a glioma patient whose treatment included an IDH1 peptide vaccine. The clonotype was recovered from a woman under 30 with glioma. Some clones in this sample may be carry-over from other donors' samples. The DNA for the CDR3 is TGTGCCAGCAGCTTAAGGACAGGCACTAACTATGGCTACACCTTC. Protein: CASSLRTGTNYGYTF.